A single count supports the clone carrying this TCR beta chain. Its antigen is still unknown. Some clones are missing from TCRdb's copy, which holds only in-frame ones; the method was immunoSEQ multiplex PCR. The sample has hundreds of thousands of clones, 89% seen once; the top ten hold over 1.3%. As to treatment: 15 to 20 received Ad26.COV2.S at low or high dose, single or two shots; roughly five received placebo; per-sample allocation not given. It was on day 63 after the first vaccine or placebo injection that samples were taken. The individual, an adult aged 18-55 years, was a donor in Boston. With 4 bases clipped from V and 7 bases from J, the junction kept 7 bases outside the gene matches. CDR3 length: 15 amino acids. CDR1 and CDR2 (germline): LNHNV, YYDKDF (reference sequence). These data belong to a study of Ad26.COV2.S vaccination and SARS-CoV-2 variants. On the study more broadly: Ad26.COV2.S given intramuscularly, once or twice 56 days apart.

Overall study findings and caveats: Analytic work on TCR breadth and depth might have understated the full extent of total T cell responses.

The sample here was peripheral blood, taken in a trial of Ad26.COV2.S vaccine versus placebo. This chain joins TRBV15 and TRBJ2-1; 10 nucleotides match TRBD1. This clonotype originated in a person between 18 and 60 years old who received the Ad26.COV2.S COVID-19 vaccine or a placebo. CDR3 sequence: CATSKPGQGRNEQFF. CDR3 nucleotides: TGTGCCACCAGCAAACCGGGACAGGGGAGAAATGAGCAGTTCTTC.